Listed below are T cell receptor beta chains from one sample, sequenced in a study of Ad26.COV2.S vaccination and SARS-CoV-2 variants. Assay: immunoSEQ multiplex PCR; the TCRdb copy retains only in-frame clones and omits some. This table holds some 250,000 clones, roughly 90% found once. This specimen was peripheral blood, taken in a trial of Ad26.COV2.S vaccine versus placebo. All receptors come from a person aged 18-65 years who received the Ad26.COV2.S COVID-19 vaccine or a placebo. The CDR3 runs from the conserved cysteine through the conserved F or W. D genes are given only for firm matches. Clone size is shown for a subset of rows, as once, few, many or a class of expanded clone.

size: -; V: TRBV6-5; D: -; J: TRBJ1-5; CDR3: CASNLGVTQPQHF; DNA: TGTGCCAGCAACCTGGGAGTAACCCAGCCCCAGCATTTT
size: -; V: TRBV5-4; D: TRBD2; J: TRBJ2-7; CDR3: CASSLGGTSGRSYEQYF; DNA: TGTGCCAGCAGCTTGGGAGGGACTAGCGGGAGGAGCTACGAGCAGTACTTC
size: -; V: TRBV7-9; D: -; J: TRBJ2-7; CDR3: CASSLPTYSAEQYF; DNA: TGTGCCAGCAGCTTACCTACCTACAGCGCCGAGCAGTACTTC
size: -; V: TRBV29-1; D: -; J: TRBJ1-2; CDR3: CSVVPQGSGYTF; DNA: TGCAGCGTTGTCCCCCAGGGAAGCGGCTACACCTTC
size: -; V: TRBV27; D: -; J: TRBJ1-1; CDR3: CASSRAGEAFF; DNA: TGTGCCAGCAGCCGAGCGGGTGAAGCTTTCTTT
size: -; V: TRBV5-1; D: TRBD1; J: TRBJ1-4; CDR3: CARDRDRTTNEKLFF; DNA: TGCGCCAGGGACAGGGACCGAACAACTAATGAAAAACTGTTTTTT
size: -; V: TRBV7-2; D: -; J: TRBJ1-4; CDR3: CASSKGGSAEKLFF; DNA: TGTGCCAGCTCCAAAGGGGGTTCCGCTGAAAAACTGTTTTTT
size: -; V: TRBV2; D: -; J: TRBJ1-2; CDR3: CASSEGPPANYGYTF; DNA: TGTGCCAGCAGTGAAGGGCCCCCAGCCAACTATGGCTACACCTTC
size: -; V: TRBV5-6; D: TRBD2; J: TRBJ2-7; CDR3: CASSPPGGGYEQYF; DNA: TGTGCCAGCAGCCCACCTGGGGGGGGTTACGAGCAGTACTTC
size: -; V: TRBV11-2; D: -; J: TRBJ1-2; CDR3: CASSLGQPYGYTF; DNA: TGTGCCAGCAGCTTAGGACAGCCCTATGGCTACACCTTC
size: -; V: TRBV24-1; D: -; J: TRBJ2-3; CDR3: CATSGTGLGTDTQYF; DNA: TGTGCCACCAGTGGAACAGGGTTAGGCACAGATACGCAGTATTTT
size: -; V: TRBV4-3; D: TRBD2; J: TRBJ2-1; CDR3: CASSQERGSGIQFF; DNA: TGCGCCAGCAGCCAAGAGAGGGGTAGCGGGATCCAGTTCTTC
size: -; V: TRBV5-1; D: -; J: TRBJ2-5; CDR3: CASSLAGAGRQETQYF; DNA: TGCGCCAGCAGCTTGGCAGGAGCGGGTAGGCAAGAGACCCAGTACTTC
size: once; V: TRBV5-4; D: -; J: TRBJ1-4; CDR3: CASSLQGPTNEKLFF; DNA: TGTGCCAGCAGCTTACAGGGCCCAACTAATGAAAAACTGTTTTTT
size: -; V: TRBV6-5; D: TRBD1; J: TRBJ2-3; CDR3: CATAGVRGHTDTQYF; DNA: TGTGCCACGGCTGGGGTCAGGGGGCACACAGATACGCAGTATTTT
size: -; V: TRBV28; D: -; J: TRBJ2-1; CDR3: CASSVEWQGLIF; DNA: TGTGCCAGCAGTGTCGAATGGCAGGGCCTAATCTTC
size: -; V: TRBV19; D: TRBD1; J: TRBJ2-6; CDR3: CASTTLRDRVSGANVLTF; DNA: TGTGCCAGTACCACCCTCCGGGACAGGGTATCTGGGGCCAACGTCCTGACTTTC
size: -; V: TRBV3-1/TRBV3-2; D: -; J: TRBJ1-5; CDR3: CASSREYGNQPQHF; DNA: TGTGCCAGCAGCCGAGAGTATGGTAATCAGCCCCAGCATTTT
size: once; V: TRBV28; D: -; J: TRBJ1-1; CDR3: CASSIYWGGNTEAFF; DNA: TGTGCCAGCAGTATTTACTGGGGGGGTAACACTGAAGCTTTCTTT
size: -; V: TRBV7-8; D: TRBD2; J: TRBJ2-1; CDR3: CASTKGLAGVVEQFF; DNA: TGTGCCAGCACCAAGGGACTAGCGGGAGTGGTTGAGCAGTTCTTC
size: -; V: TRBV18; D: TRBD2; J: TRBJ2-4; CDR3: CASSPPVRTSVAKNIQYF; DNA: TGTGCCAGCTCACCACCTGTTAGGACTAGCGTAGCCAAAAACATTCAGTACTTC
size: -; V: TRBV9; D: -; J: TRBJ2-7; CDR3: CASSVEQGPAYEQYF; DNA: TGTGCCAGCAGCGTAGAACAGGGCCCGGCCTACGAGCAGTACTTC
size: -; V: TRBV4-3; D: TRBD1; J: TRBJ2-7; CDR3: CASSQERGPYEQYF; DNA: TGCGCCAGCAGCCAAGAGAGGGGGCCCTACGAGCAGTACTTC
size: -; V: TRBV9; D: TRBD2; J: TRBJ2-7; CDR3: CASSVALAGEVRYF; DNA: TGTGCCAGCAGCGTAGCACTAGCGGGAGAAGTAAGGTACTTC
size: few; V: TRBV30; D: -; J: TRBJ1-2; CDR3: CAHGGLGYTF; DNA: TGTGCACATGGAGGGTTGGGCTACACCTTC
size: -; V: TRBV28; D: TRBD1; J: TRBJ1-5; CDR3: CASSPQGERPQHF; DNA: TGTGCCAGCAGTCCCCAGGGGGAAAGGCCCCAGCATTTT
size: -; V: TRBV7-8; D: -; J: TRBJ2-7; CDR3: CASSGLASQSSYEQYF; DNA: TGTGCCAGCAGCGGGCTCGCATCACAGAGCTCCTACGAGCAGTACTTC
size: once; V: TRBV19; D: -; J: TRBJ1-5; CDR3: CASSKRSDSNQPQHF; DNA: TGTGCCAGTAGTAAGAGGTCAGATAGCAATCAGCCCCAGCATTTT
size: -; V: TRBV6-2/TRBV6-3; D: -; J: TRBJ1-5; CDR3: CASSYGDQQGGNQPQHF; DNA: TGTGCCAGCAGTTACGGGGACCAGCAGGGAGGGAATCAGCCCCAGCATTTT